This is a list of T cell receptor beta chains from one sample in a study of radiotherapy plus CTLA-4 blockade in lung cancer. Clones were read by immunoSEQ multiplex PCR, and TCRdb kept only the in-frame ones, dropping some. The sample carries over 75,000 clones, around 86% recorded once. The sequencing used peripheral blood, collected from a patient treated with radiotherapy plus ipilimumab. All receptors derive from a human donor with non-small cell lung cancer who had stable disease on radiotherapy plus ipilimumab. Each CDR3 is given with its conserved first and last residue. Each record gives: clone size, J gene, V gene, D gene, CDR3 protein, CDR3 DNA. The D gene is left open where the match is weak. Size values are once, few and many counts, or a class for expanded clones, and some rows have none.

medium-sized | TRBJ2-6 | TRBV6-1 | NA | CASGEESSGANVLTF | TGTGCCAGCGGGGAGGAGAGCTCTGGGGCCAACGTCCTGACTTTC
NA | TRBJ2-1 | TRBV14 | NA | CASSQEKWWEQFF | TGTGCCAGCAGCCAAGAAAAGTGGTGGGAGCAGTTCTTC
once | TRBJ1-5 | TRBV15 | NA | CATSRAAGRNSNQPQHF | TGTGCCACCAGCAGGGCCGCAGGGCGGAATAGCAATCAGCCCCAGCATTTT
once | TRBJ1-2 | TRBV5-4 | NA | CASSLDGKAYGYTF | TGTGCCAGCAGCTTGGACGGGAAGGCCTATGGCTACACCTTC
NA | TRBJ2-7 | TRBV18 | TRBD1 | CASSPAGQGPWEQYF | TGTGCCAGCTCTCCAGCGGGACAGGGGCCATGGGAGCAGTACTTC
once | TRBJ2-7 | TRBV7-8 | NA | CASSSSQGTEQYF | TGTGCCAGCAGCTCCTCGCAGGGAACCGAGCAGTACTTC
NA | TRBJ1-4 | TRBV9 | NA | CASSVQGVNEKLFF | TGTGCCAGCAGCGTACAGGGCGTAAATGAAAAACTGTTTTTT
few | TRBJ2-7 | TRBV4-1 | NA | CASSQVPGYEQYF | TGCGCCAGCAGCCAAGTCCCGGGCTACGAGCAGTACTTC
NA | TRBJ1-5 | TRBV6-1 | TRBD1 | CASSERGRGNSNQPQHF | TGTGCCAGCAGTGAAAGGGGGCGCGGGAATAGCAATCAGCCCCAGCATTTT
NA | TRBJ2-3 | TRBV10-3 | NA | CAISLRGFTDTQYF | TGTGCCATCAGTCTGAGAGGCTTCACAGATACGCAGTATTTT
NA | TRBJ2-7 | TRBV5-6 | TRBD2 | CASSFTGTSYEQYF | TGTGCCAGCAGCTTTACCGGGACTAGCTACGAGCAGTACTTC
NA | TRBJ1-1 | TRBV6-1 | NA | CASSERNTEAFF | TGTGCCAGCAGTGAACGGAACACTGAAGCTTTCTTT